The present T cell receptor beta chain was sequenced within a study of cytomegalovirus exposure and HLA in healthy donors. General observations from the study: The study designated about 180 TCR beta chains cytomegalovirus-associated. Rare TCR sequences predominated, though certain public TCRs were found in many donors.

Vbeta (60) and Jbeta (13) primers were used in the PCR. Profiling relied on immunoSEQ multiplex PCR, and the TCRdb table lists in-frame clones only, not all of them. The sample contains about 150,000 clones, roughly 84% of which appear only once. Comment on this clone: Its antigen is currently unknown.

In germline, CDR1 is SGHNT, CDR2 YYREEE (reference sequence). V lost 0 bases to trimming and J lost 5 bases; unmatched junction nucleotides: 7. The CDR3 covers 15 residues. The TCR comes from a boy aged 2 to 10 in good health and CMV-seronegative. The sequenced sample was PBMCs. The chain is built from TRBV5-4 and TRBJ1-1; 7 nucleotides agree with TRBD1. This CDR3 reads CASSLGTGARTEAFF. The CDR3 DNA is TGTGCCAGCAGCTTGGGTACAGGGGCTCGGACTGAAGCTTTCTTT.